The 18 T cell receptor beta chains below were found in one sample sequenced in a study of blood T cell repertoires in COVID-19. The repertoire was sequenced with immunoSEQ multiplex PCR; TCRdb's copy has only in-frame clones and lacks some. The sample records 130,000 or so clones, about 89% being singletons. The sample comprised peripheral blood. The receptors were gathered from a woman in her 70s with COVID-19, enrolled during active disease.

The chain carries TRBV5-5 and TRBJ1-6; 7 bases fit TRBD1. V was pared by 4 bases and J by 6 bases, with 7 bases of the junction left unmatched. Germline V gives CDR1 SGHKS, CDR2 YYEKEE (reference sequence). The CDR3 is 15 amino acids. In nucleotides, the CDR3 is TGTGCCAGCAGCGAGGGACAGACCTCTAATTCACCCCTCCACTTT. It specifies CASSEGQTSNSPLHF.

The genes are TRBV19 and TRBJ2-1, with D tentatively TRBD2 (6 bases). V dropped 5 bases and J dropped 0 bases, with 17 bases sitting between them. The CDR3 has 17 amino acids. Germline V lookup: CDR1 LNHDA, CDR2 SQIVND (reference sequence). In DNA, the CDR3 is TGTGCCAGTAGTCCATCAGCGGGTGACGGCTCCTACAATGAGCAGTTCTTC. Amino acids: CASSPSAGDGSYNEQFF.

The rearrangement uses TRBV9 and TRBJ1-1, with 8 bases matching TRBD1. CDR3 length: 15 residues. V gave up 4 bases and J gave up 3 bases; unmatched junction bases: 8. The germline V gene has CDR1 SGDLS and CDR2 YYNGEE. This CDR3 reads CASSPPQGAHTEAFF. CDR3 in DNA: TGTGCCAGCAGCCCACCCCAGGGGGCGCACACTGAAGCTTTCTTT.

V and J are TRBV11-2 and TRBJ1-6, with 7 bases lining up with TRBD1. CDR1 SGHAT and CDR2 FQNNGV come from the germline V gene. CDR3 length equals 14 residues. Trimming cost V 4 bases and J 9 bases; bases outside gene matches: 6. For the CDR3, the DNA is TGTGCCAGCAGCTCCCGGACAGGCGGTTCACCCCTCCACTTT. As protein: CASSSRTGGSPLHF.

The rearrangement links TRBV7-9 to TRBJ1-4, with no clear D. V lost 6 bases to trimming and J lost 4 bases, with 18 bases between them. The CDR3 is made up of 16 amino acids. In germline, CDR1 is SEHNR, CDR2 FQNEAQ (reference sequence). CDR3 sequence: CASSYPTVRVNEKLFF. DNA of the CDR3: TGTGCCAGCAGTTACCCCACGGTCCGGGTTAATGAAAAACTGTTTTTT.

The chain has TRBV5-1 and TRBJ2-5; 10 bases are a match to TRBD2. The CDR3 length is 14 residues. Germline assignment: CDR1 SGHRS and CDR2 YFSETQ. After removal of 3 bases from V and 4 bases from J, the junction contained 3 bases not matched to a gene. The CDR3 DNA is TGCGCCAGCAGCTCAGCGGGGGGGCCAGAGACCCAGTACTTC. It codes for CASSSAGGPETQYF.

The rearrangement uses TRBV28 and TRBJ1-3; D is possibly TRBD1 (6 bases). The V gene lost 6 bases and the J gene lost 5 bases, with 14 bases spanning the gap. This CDR3 has 14 residues. Germline values: CDR1 MDHEN, CDR2 SYDVKM. CDR3 amino acids: CASRDSTNRNTIYF. CDR3 nucleotides: TGTGCCAGCAGGGACAGTACTAACAGAAACACCATATATTTT.

This chain connects TRBV7-9 to TRBJ1-2, with a tentative D call TRBD1 (6 bases). Germline V gene data show CDR1 as SEHNR and CDR2 as FQNEAQ (reference sequence). The CDR3 is made up of 15 amino acids. V was trimmed by 5 bases and J by 2 bases, leaving 15 bases between them. CDR3 nucleotide sequence: TGTGCCAGCAGCCCTACGACAGGCTCCAACTATGGCTACACCTTC. Protein: CASSPTTGSNYGYTF.

CDR3 coding DNA: TGTGCCAGCGTACAGGGGGCCTTCGGGGAGCTGTTTTTT. Protein sequence: CASVQGAFGELFF. This chain connects TRBV6-6 to TRBJ2-2; 9 bases align to TRBD1. The CDR3 runs to 13 residues. The junction had 5 bases not matched to a gene; V was cut back by 8 bases and J by 7 bases. Germline assignment: CDR1 MNHNY and CDR2 SVGAGI (reference sequence).

This sequence joins TRBV2 and TRBJ1-2, with 7 bases identical to TRBD1. The CDR3 loop spans 16 amino acids. Losses at the gene ends were 8 bases for V and 1 base for J; bases not matched to a gene: 13. Germline V lookup: CDR1 SNHLY, CDR2 FYNNEI. For the CDR3, the DNA is TGTGCCAGCGGGATAGTCGGGACAGATCATAACTATGGCTACACCTTC. Residues: CASGIVGTDHNYGYTF.

The chain recombines TRBV4-1 with TRBJ1-1; tentative D call: TRBD1 (6 bases). Germline assignment: CDR1 MGHRA and CDR2 YSYEKL. This CDR3 is built from 16 residues. Trimming cost V 3 bases and J 1 base, with 15 bases left between them. The CDR3 reads CASSHDTPDRNTEAFF. The CDR3 nucleotides read TGCGCCAGCAGCCACGATACTCCGGACAGGAACACTGAAGCTTTCTTT.

As for this clone: Here the CDR3 omits its conserved ending phenylalanine or tryptophan, so a read error is the likely source. The DNA is omitted, as the CDR3 cannot be located on it reliably, and the CDR3 follows TCRdb's listing. The rearrangement links TRBV19 to TRBJ1-5; the tabulated D call, TRBD1, remains unverified against the DNA. The germline gives CDR1 LNHDA, CDR2 SQIVND (reference sequence). Both ends counted, the CDR3 spans 12 residues. Here the CDR3 reads CASSTSQGAIGL.

The chain has TRBV5-1 and TRBJ2-7; 9 bases are shared with TRBD2. The CDR3 runs to 16 residues. The V segment lost 4 bases and the J segment 6 bases; nucleotides outside the gene matches: 14. Germline V lookup: CDR1 SGHRS, CDR2 YFSETQ. CDR3 bases: TGCGCCAGCAGCCCGGGGACAGTCCGGACTAGCGCCGAGCAGTACTTC. Its translation is CASSPGTVRTSAEQYF.

V and J are TRBV10-3 and TRBJ2-5, with 8 bases that match TRBD2. The CDR3 contains 16 residues. Germline assignment: CDR1 ENHRY and CDR2 SYGVKD. The V gene end was trimmed by 0 bases and the J gene end by 6 bases; junction bases not matched to a gene: 9. The CDR3 DNA follows: TGTGCCATCAGTGAGTCGACCGCGGGGGGCGTAAAGACCCAGTACTTC. This sequence encodes CAISESTAGGVKTQYF.

This clone was seen only a few times. V and J are TRBV28 and TRBJ2-7; perhaps TRBD2 as D (6 bases). The length of the CDR3 is 16 residues. Trimming removed 5 bases from V and 5 bases from J, with 22 bases in between. The germline gives CDR1 MDHEN, CDR2 SYDVKM. The CDR3 loop is CASSISGRNPVHEQYF. The CDR3 DNA reads as TGTGCCAGCAGTATTTCCGGGAGAAACCCTGTCCACGAGCAGTACTTC.

The gene calls are TRBV6-5 and TRBJ1-3, with unresolved D. Trimming removed 2 bases from V and 2 bases from J, with 4 bases in between. This CDR3 region has 13 residues. Germline V CDR1 and CDR2: MNHEY, SVGAGI. CDR3 in amino acids: CASSYAAGNTIYF. The CDR3 region has the DNA TGTGCCAGCAGTTACGCGGCTGGAAACACCATATATTTT.

This rearrangement joins TRBV19 to TRBJ1-2, with D possibly being TRBD1 (6 bases). Germline V gives CDR1 LNHDA, CDR2 SQIVND (reference sequence). This CDR3 has 15 amino acids. With 10 bases removed from V and 4 bases from J, the gap between germline ends came to 22 bases. CDR3 sequence (DNA): TGTGCCACCTCCGGACAGTCTGGTGGTGGCTATGGCTACACCTTC. This sequence encodes CATSGQSGGGYGYTF.

The chain has TRBV5-1 and TRBJ1-1; D is possibly TRBD1 (5 bases). Germline CDR1 SGHRS, CDR2 YFSETQ. Trimming took off 5 bases at V and 1 base at J, with 12 bases between the two ends. This CDR3 spans 14 amino acids. CDR3 protein: CASRGRGGNTEAFF. The DNA of the CDR3 is TGCGCCAGCAGGGGGAGGGGAGGGAACACTGAAGCTTTCTTT.